These 23 T cell receptor beta chains share one sample of origin, sequenced in a study of lymphopenia after photon versus proton radiotherapy. The assay was immunoSEQ multiplex PCR, and TCRdb's table has in-frame clones only and misses some. The sample carries around 18,000 clones, 80% to 90% recorded once. Specimen: peripheral blood, collected from a patient treated with proton-based radiotherapy. The origin of the receptors is a man between 65 and 85 years old with pancreatic cancer.

The rearrangement links TRBV30 to TRBJ2-1; 7 bases align to TRBD2. Germline-derived CDR1 and CDR2 are GTSNPN and SVGIG (reference sequence). The CDR3 is 13 amino acids. Trimming removed 4 bases from V and 8 bases from J; junction bases left unmatched: 8. The CDR3 DNA follows: TGTGCCTGGAAAGATCGGGGGGTCTATGAGCAGTTCTTC. Protein: CAWKDRGVYEQFF.

V and J are TRBV6-5 and TRBJ1-1; 7 nucleotides align to TRBD1. The ends lost 0 bases at V and 3 bases at J; junction bases unmatched: 4. This CDR3 has 15 amino acids. In germline, CDR1 is MNHEY, CDR2 SVGAGI. CDR3: CASSYSNRGDTEAFF. The CDR3, as DNA: TGTGCCAGCAGTTACTCGAACAGGGGAGACACTGAAGCTTTCTTT.

The gene calls are TRBV5-6 and TRBJ1-5; no clear D gene. Germline lookup yields CDR1 SGHDT and CDR2 YYEEEE. This CDR3 region has 14 residues. Trimming took 3 bases from V and 3 from J, leaving 10 bases between them. For the CDR3, the DNA is TGTGCCAGCAGCTCATTAAAAATCAATCAGCCCCAGCATTTT. Amino acid sequence: CASSSLKINQPQHF.

The chain employs TRBV5-1 and TRBJ1-3; D is ambiguous. Looked up from germline, CDR1 is SGHRS and CDR2 is YFSETQ. This CDR3 is 14 amino acids long. V was cut by 5 bases and J by 1 base, with 10 bases left in between. The chain's CDR3 is CASSFGISGNTIYF. The CDR3 nucleotides are TGCGCCAGCAGTTTCGGGATTTCTGGAAACACCATATATTTT.

The genes are TRBV5-3 and TRBJ2-7, with D unclear. TRBV5-3 is annotated as an ORF whose role is uncertain. Trimming took 8 bases from V and 1 from J, leaving 16 bases between them. CDR3 length: 14 residues. CDR3 amino acids: CASSQTGRSYEQYF. The CDR3 DNA reads TGTGCCAGCAGCCAGACCGGACGTTCCTACGAGCAGTACTTC.

The genes are TRBV25-1 and TRBJ2-1; possible D gene TRBD2, 6 bases. CDR1 MGHDK and CDR2 SYGVNS come from the germline V gene. The CDR3 covers 15 residues. Trimming removed 6 bases at V and 10 bases at J, with 22 bases between. CDR3: CASSLTSLSSEEQFF. Here the CDR3 DNA reads TGTGCCAGCAGCCTGACTAGTCTCTCGTCGGAGGAGCAGTTCTTC.

The gene calls are TRBV15 and TRBJ1-4, with 7 bases that match TRBD1. The germline V gene has CDR1 LNHNV and CDR2 YYDKDF (reference sequence). CDR3 length equals 17 residues. With V trimmed by 1 base and J by 4 bases, 9 bases remained unmatched. The CDR3 coding sequence is TGTGCCACCAGCAGAGGGGTAACAGGGGTCGGTAATGAAAAACTGTTTTTT. It translates to CATSRGVTGVGNEKLFF.

This clone occurred a few times. This chain connects TRBV10-2 to TRBJ1-6; 11 positions agree with TRBD1. J gave up 7 bases and V 9 bases, and 2 bases lay outside the gene matches. The germline V gene has CDR1 WSHSY and CDR2 SAAADI. CDR3 size: 13 residues. This chain's CDR3 is CARGDRGNSPLHF. For the CDR3, the DNA is TGCGCCAGGGGGGACAGGGGGAATTCACCCCTCCACTTT.

V usage is TRBV7-8 and J usage is TRBJ1-1; tentatively, D is TRBD1 (5 bases). The germline V gene has CDR1 SGHVS and CDR2 FQNEAQ. CDR3 length: 19 residues. V lost 1 base and J lost 0, with 21 bases in between. As DNA, the CDR3 is TGTGCCAGCAGCTTAGGCAGGGACGATTTGTTTATGATGAACACTGAAGCTTTCTTT. Protein: CASSLGRDDLFMMNTEAFF.

The chain links TRBV5-6 to TRBJ2-3, with 7 bases lining up with TRBD2. J gave up 1 base and V 1 base, and 3 bases lay outside the gene matches. Germline V gene lookup returns CDR1 SGHDT and CDR2 YYEEEE. The CDR3 length is 15 residues. CDR3 nucleotides: TGTGCCAGCAGCTTGCGGGCGGGGGGCACAGATACGCAGTATTTT. This gives the protein CASSLRAGGTDTQYF. Supplemented by reference TRBV5-6 and TRBJ2-3, the full variable domain reads DAGVTQSPTHLIKTRGQQVTLRCSPKSGHDTVSWYQQALGQGPQFIFQYYEEEERQRGNFPDRFSGHQFPNYSSELNVNALLLGDSALYLCASSLRAGGTDTQYFGPGTRLTVL.

This chain connects TRBV5-1 to TRBJ2-5; D unresolved. Looked up from germline, CDR1 is SGHRS and CDR2 is YFSETQ. The CDR3 is made up of 13 amino acids. Trimming left V 3 bases short and J 2 bases short, with 8 bases between. For the CDR3, the DNA is TGCGCCAGCAGCTCCAGGAGACAAGAGACCCAGTACTTC. Residues: CASSSRRQETQYF. The full variable domain, in which reference TRBV5-1 and TRBJ2-5 provide the parts outside the CDR3, is KAGVTQTPRYLIKTRGQQVTLSCSPISGHRSVSWYQQTPGQGLQFLFEYFSETQRNKGNFPGRFSGRQFSNSRSEMNVSTLELGDSALYLCASSSRRQETQYFGPGTRLLVL.

Worth noting for this clone: The same CDR3 can be traced to other DNA sequences in this sample. The gene calls are TRBV19 and TRBJ2-5; possibly TRBD1 for D (5 bases). The V and J ends lost 1 base and 1 base respectively, with 7 bases between them. Per the germline V gene, CDR1 is LNHDA and CDR2 is SQIVND (reference sequence). The CDR3 is 14 amino acids. CDR3 nucleotide sequence: TGTGCCAGTAGTATAGGAAGGGGCCAAGAGACCCAGTACTTC. This sequence encodes CASSIGRGQETQYF. The variable domain in full, with the rest retrieved from reference TRBV19 and TRBJ2-5, is DGGITQSPKYLFRKEGQNVTLSCEQNLNHDAMYWYRQDPGQGLRLIYYSQIVNDFQKGDIAEGYSVSREKKESFPLTVTSAQKNPTAFYLCASSIGRGQETQYFGPGTRLLVL.

The genes are TRBV7-3 and TRBJ1-1; D possibly corresponds to TRBD1 (5 bases). Trimming removed 1 base at V and 5 bases at J, with 14 bases between. Germline V CDR1 and CDR2: SGHTA, FQGTGA. This CDR3 comprises 15 residues. The CDR3 sequence is CASSLNSGAGTEAFF. CDR3 DNA: TGTGCCAGCAGCTTAAATTCCGGGGCGGGGACTGAAGCTTTCTTT.

This chain uses TRBV29-1 with TRBJ1-1; TRBD1 matches 9 bases. The CDR3 has 15 residues. After removal of 8 bases from V and 1 base from J, the junction contained 11 bases not matched to a gene. Germline V gene lookup returns CDR1 SQVTM and CDR2 ANQGSEA. The CDR3 sequence is CSSCGGTGSNTEAFF. In DNA form, the CDR3 reads TGCAGCTCCTGTGGGGGGACAGGGTCGAACACTGAAGCTTTCTTT.

This clone was seen just once. This chain uses TRBV7-2 with TRBJ1-1; TRBD1 matches at 8 bases. The V segment lost 3 bases and the J segment 5 bases; nucleotides outside the gene matches: 5. The CDR3 spans 14 residues. From germline, CDR1 is SGHTA and CDR2 FQGNSA. The CDR3 coding sequence is TGTGCCAGCAGCTTCCAGGGGGCGTGGACTGAAGCTTTCTTT. Amino acid sequence: CASSFQGAWTEAFF.

This clone was observed a single time. The chain uses TRBV6-6 and TRBJ2-1; no firm D call. The V and J ends lost 2 bases and 8 bases respectively, with 4 bases between them. Germline V gene sequence: CDR1 MNHNY, CDR2 SVGAGI (reference sequence). The CDR3 covers 11 residues. The CDR3 DNA reads TGTGCCAGCAGTTACAGGGATGAGCAGTTCTTC. This translates into CASSYRDEQFF.

The chain carries TRBV7-9 and TRBJ1-1, with a tentative D call TRBD1 (5 bases). Germline assignment: CDR1 SEHNR and CDR2 FQNEAQ (reference sequence). The V end was cut by 5 bases, the J end by 4 bases, with 17 bases between. This CDR3 has 15 amino acids. The CDR3 DNA follows: TGTGCCAGCAGCCCCCAGGCATGGGGCTCCACTGAAGCTTTCTTT. Protein product: CASSPQAWGSTEAFF.

The chain recombines TRBV7-9 with TRBJ1-6; no clear D. V lost 8 bases, J lost 9 bases, and 14 bases lay in between. Per the germline V gene, CDR1 is SEHNR and CDR2 is FQNEAQ (reference sequence). The CDR3 extends over 13 amino acids. CDR3 bases: TGTGCCAGCGCGCCGGAAGCTAGTTCACCCCTCCACTTT. This translates into CASAPEASSPLHF.

The chain is built from TRBV10-2 and TRBJ2-3; 9 bases map to TRBD2. With V trimmed by 7 bases and J by 5 bases, 7 bases remained unmatched. The CDR3 is 14 residues long. From germline, CDR1 is WSHSY and CDR2 SAAADI. CDR3 coding DNA: TGCGCCAGCAACGCGGGGGGGTTGGGAGATACGCAGTATTTT. This codes for CASNAGGLGDTQYF.

The chain is built from TRBV5-8 and TRBJ1-2, with D perhaps matching TRBD1 (6 bases). This CDR3 comprises 15 residues. Germline assignment: CDR1 SGHTS and CDR2 YDEGEE. V dropped 4 bases and J dropped 5 bases, with 18 bases sitting between them. The CDR3 spells CASSNRQGRGYGYTF. The CDR3 nucleotides are TGTGCCAGCAGCAACCGCCAGGGGCGAGGGTATGGCTACACCTTC.

This sequence joins TRBV7-6 and TRBJ2-7, with 8 positions matching TRBD1. Germline lookup yields CDR1 SGHVS and CDR2 FNYEAQ. The CDR3 is 16 amino acids. The ends lost 2 bases at V and 2 bases at J; junction bases unmatched: 8. This CDR3 is CASSLTGGSTTYEQYF. CDR3 DNA: TGTGCCAGCAGCTTAACAGGGGGTAGCACAACCTACGAGCAGTACTTC.

This CDR3 reads CASSLDINYGYTF. In nucleotides, the CDR3 is TGTGCCAGCAGCTTAGACATTAACTATGGCTACACCTTC. The rearrangement joins TRBV7-8 to TRBJ1-2; D call uncertain. Germline lookup yields CDR1 SGHVS and CDR2 FQNEAQ. The CDR3 contains 13 residues. The V gene lost 1 base and the J gene lost 1 base, with 4 bases spanning the gap.

The chain uses TRBV5-1 and TRBJ2-5, with D unresolved. The CDR3 is 11 residues long. V lost 4 bases and J 3 bases, leaving 4 bases between the germline ends. The germline V gene has CDR1 SGHRS and CDR2 YFSETQ. The CDR3 here is CASSLEETQYF. The DNA for the CDR3 is TGCGCCAGCAGCCTAGAAGAGACCCAGTACTTC.